The 20 T cell receptor beta chains given below trace back to one sample, sequenced in a study of identical twins. TCRdb independently ran MiXCR on the 5' RACE reads; one entry per CDR3 protein. The sample records 400,000 to 550,000 distinct CDR3 sequences, around an eighth being singletons. This sample was shared with a second study, whose subject was yellow fever vaccine responses in identical twins.

The sample comprised CD4+ T cells sorted from blood. All receptors derive from a woman between 18 and 30 years old in good health.

This clonotype was detected a few times. Written as DNA, the CDR3 is TGTGCCAGCAGTCCCGGACTAGCGGGGGGGCCGGGTACGCAGTATTTT. As protein: CASSPGLAGGPGTQYF. V usage is TRBV6-2 or TRBV6-3 and J usage is TRBJ2-3; 15 bases fit TRBD2. Looked up from germline, CDR1 is MNHEY and CDR2 is SVGEGT. V dropped 5 bases and J dropped 8; count of bases not matched to a gene: 8. The length of the CDR3 is 16 residues.

This chain connects TRBV29-1 to TRBJ2-3; D possibly corresponds to TRBD1 (5 bases). V was clipped by 8 bases and J by 2 bases, with 14 bases between them. Germline V gene data show CDR1 as SQVTM and CDR2 as ANQGSEA. The CDR3 has 13 amino acids. The CDR3 loop reads CSKRSGITDTQYF. CDR3 DNA: TGCAGCAAGAGATCAGGGATCACAGATACGCAGTATTTT.

CDR3 loop: CASRNRGLEETQYF. Here the CDR3 DNA reads TGTGCCAGCAGAAACAGGGGGCTGGAGGAGACCCAGTACTTC. The chain carries TRBV11-2 and TRBJ2-5; 9 bases are a match to TRBD1. The CDR3 runs to 14 residues. Germline V lookup: CDR1 SGHAT, CDR2 FQNNGV. The V gene end was trimmed by 6 bases and the J gene end by 5 bases; junction bases not matched to a gene: 7.

This clonotype came up a few times. The chain has TRBV6-1 and TRBJ2-1; D gene ambiguous. Germline V gene sequence: CDR1 MNHNS, CDR2 SASEGT. Deletions cut 3 bases from V and 10 bases from J, with 10 bases between. This CDR3 is 12 amino acids long. CDR3 nucleotides: TGTGCCAGCAGTGAGAGTGGGCCAGAGCAGTTCTTC. Translation: CASSESGPEQFF.

CDR3 nucleotides: TGTGCCAGCAGCCAAGTTGGGGGGCTGCAGTACTTC. Its protein is CASSQVGGLQYF. This rearrangement joins TRBV3-1 to TRBJ2-7, with D perhaps matching TRBD1 or TRBD2 (6 bases each). Trimming cost V 1 base and J 9 bases, with 10 bases left between them. Germline values: CDR1 LGHDT, CDR2 YNNKEL (reference sequence). The CDR3 consists of 12 residues.

In this sample, this clonotype turned up many times. The CDR3 DNA sequence: TGTGCCAGCAGCTTAAGCGGCCTCAACACCGGGGAGCTGTTTTTT. Translated, it gives CASSLSGLNTGELFF. The chain couples TRBV5-5 to TRBJ2-2, with D perhaps TRBD2 (5 bases). The germline V and J ends were trimmed by 2 bases and 2 bases, with 10 bases remaining between them. The CDR3 has 15 residues. Per the germline V gene, CDR1 is SGHKS and CDR2 is YYEKEE (reference sequence).

V is TRBV5-1 and J is TRBJ2-7; 9 positions match TRBD2. CDR3 length: 14 amino acids. Germline CDR1 reads SGHRS; CDR2 reads YFSETQ. After removal of 4 bases from V and 6 bases from J, the junction contained 8 bases not matched to a gene. As DNA, the CDR3 is TGCGCCAGCAGCCCAAGCGGGGGGCCCAGCGAGCAGTACTTC. Translation gives CASSPSGGPSEQYF.

V gene TRBV19 combines with J gene TRBJ2-7, with 8 bases lining up with TRBD1. Per germline, CDR1 LNHDA and CDR2 SQIVND (reference sequence). This CDR3 contains 15 residues. The V segment lost 8 bases and the J segment 3 bases; nucleotides outside the gene matches: 12. The CDR3 bases are TGTGCCAGTGGGCCCCGACAGGGGATAAGCTACGAGCAGTACTTC. Protein sequence: CASGPRQGISYEQYF.

The V gene is TRBV5-5, the J gene TRBJ2-1; D uncertain. Germline V gene data show CDR1 as SGHKS and CDR2 as YYEKEE (reference sequence). CDR3 length: 13 residues. V lost 4 bases to trimming and J lost 8 bases, with 13 bases between them. CDR3 in amino acids: CASSRAPVHEQFF. DNA of the CDR3: TGTGCCAGCAGCCGAGCCCCGGTCCATGAGCAGTTCTTC.

The V call is TRBV20-1, the J call TRBJ1-2; 7 nucleotides match TRBD1. The CDR3 runs to 14 residues. Losses at the gene ends were 0 bases for V and 6 bases for J; bases not matched to a gene: 7. In germline, CDR1 is DFQATT, CDR2 SNEGSKA (reference sequence). Here the CDR3 reads CSARDGTGANGYTF. CDR3 nucleotides: TGCAGTGCTAGAGATGGAACAGGGGCGAATGGCTACACCTTC.

This clonotype occurred a few times. V is TRBV5-1 and J is TRBJ1-4; D ambiguous. The germline gives CDR1 SGHRS, CDR2 YFSETQ. The V and J ends lost 1 base and 8 bases respectively, with 12 bases between them. This CDR3 region has 14 residues. The CDR3 DNA reads as TGCGCCAGCAGCTTGAACGGTGCAGCCGAAAAACTGTTTTTT. Translation: CASSLNGAAEKLFF.

This rearrangement joins TRBV12-3 or TRBV12-4 to TRBJ2-7; TRBD1 agrees at 12 bases. With 5 bases clipped from V and 1 base from J, the junction kept 3 bases outside the gene matches. This CDR3 is 15 amino acids long. The CDR3 is CASSGTGGRSYEQYF. CDR3 in DNA: TGTGCCAGCAGTGGGACAGGGGGCCGGTCCTACGAGCAGTACTTC.

The gene calls are TRBV5-1 and TRBJ2-1, with TRBD1 matching 11 bases. The J segment lost 7 bases and the V segment lost 0 bases, leaving 15 bases of the junction unmatched. Germline V lookup: CDR1 SGHRS, CDR2 YFSETQ. This CDR3 has 19 amino acids. DNA for the CDR3: TGCGCCAGCAGCTTGGCCATTATGGCCGGGACAGGGGGAGTAAATGAGCAGTTCTTC. Protein: CASSLAIMAGTGGVNEQFF.

This clonotype appeared a few times. The chain employs TRBV6-2 or TRBV6-3 and TRBJ2-1, with D tentatively TRBD1 or TRBD2 (6 bases each). The germline CDR1 and CDR2 sequences are MNHEY and SVGEGT. The ends were cut back, 7 bases at V and 8 bases at J, with 18 bases in the middle. There are 14 residues in the CDR3. The CDR3: CASTPEVRGHEQFF. The CDR3 nucleotides are TGTGCCAGCACCCCAGAGGTTCGGGGGCATGAGCAGTTCTTC.

This clonotype was seen more than once but under ten times. This chain connects TRBV6-6 to TRBJ2-1; 7 bases are a match to TRBD1. CDR1 is MNHNY, CDR2 SVGAGI, per germline (reference sequence). V lost 7 bases, J lost 4 bases, and 4 bases stayed unmatched. The CDR3 is made up of 13 amino acids. CDR3 sequence reads: CASTKQGYNEQFF. The CDR3 DNA sequence: TGTGCCAGCACCAAACAGGGGTACAATGAGCAGTTCTTC.

There are a few counts of this clonotype. The rearrangement uses TRBV25-1 and TRBJ2-3; possibly TRBD2 for D (5 bases). V was pared by 2 bases and J by 4 bases, with 13 bases between. The CDR3 has 15 residues. Germline-derived CDR1 and CDR2 are MGHDK and SYGVNS. CDR3 nucleotides: TGTGCCAGCAGTGAACTAAGTGGGAGACCAGATACGCAGTATTTT. Translation gives CASSELSGRPDTQYF.

This clonotype has only a few counts. The genes are TRBV20-1 and TRBJ1-3; D may be TRBD1 (5 bases). The CDR3 runs to 14 residues. Germline CDR1 DFQATT, CDR2 SNEGSKA (reference sequence). The V gene lost 6 bases and the J gene lost 12 bases, with 24 bases spanning the gap. In DNA form, the CDR3 reads TGCAGTGCAGACCCCGGGGCAGGCACATTGGGCATATATTTT. Amino acids: CSADPGAGTLGIYF.

This clonotype was detected many times. J is TRBJ1-4 and V is TRBV7-9; 10 bases fit TRBD1. This CDR3 is built from 16 residues. The V gene end was trimmed by 10 bases and the J gene end by 7 bases; junction bases not matched to a gene: 15. Germline CDR1 is SEHNR and CDR2 is FQNEAQ (reference sequence). As DNA, the CDR3 is TGTGCCACCAAACCCGGGACAGGGGAAGAGAGTGAAAAACTGTTTTTT. Amino acid sequence: CATKPGTGEESEKLFF.

This clonotype has only a few counts. The chain carries TRBV3-1 and TRBJ2-3; D is unresolved. Trimming cost V 1 base and J 4 bases, with 15 bases left between them. CDR3 length equals 16 residues. Germline CDR1 LGHDT, CDR2 YNNKEL (reference sequence). CDR3 DNA sequence: TGTGCCAGCAGCCAAGCTCCGGTTCCGACCGCAGATACGCAGTATTTT. Its translation is CASSQAPVPTADTQYF.

The chain employs TRBV6-2 or TRBV6-3 and TRBJ1-5; no clear D. Trimming pared 6 bases from V and 4 bases from J, leaving 10 bases between. The CDR3 consists of 13 residues. Germline V gives CDR1 MNHEY, CDR2 SVGEGT. CDR3 DNA: TGTGCCAGCAGCGAATACGAGAATCAGCCCCAGCATTTT. As protein: CASSEYENQPQHF.